The 14 T cell receptor beta chains below were found in one sample sequenced in a study of CD8+ T cells in alopecia areata. Extraction of RNA preceded its reverse transcription into cDNA, which served as the sequencing template. Profiling relied on immunoSEQ multiplex PCR, and the TCRdb table lists in-frame clones only, not all of them. The profile shows several thousand clones, about two thirds of them singletons. CD4+ cells obtained from four to six patients were subjected to sorting into CD25+CD127- cells. Sequenced sample: CD4+ Tregs sorted from blood. The source is a human donor with alopecia areata.

The J gene is TRBJ1-3, the V gene TRBV25-1, with unresolved D. Looked up from germline, CDR1 is MGHDK and CDR2 is SYGVNS. The ends were cut back, 4 bases at V and 0 bases at J, with 7 bases in the middle. CDR3 length equals 14 residues. The CDR3 coding sequence is TGTGCCAGCAGTGCGGTAGCCTCTGGAAACACCATATATTTT. Translated: CASSAVASGNTIYF.

The chain has TRBV6-5 and TRBJ2-1; D might be TRBD1 or TRBD2, each matching 6 bases. V lost 3 bases to trimming and J lost 2 bases, with 11 bases between them. CDR3 length: 15 residues. Germline CDR1 MNHEY, CDR2 SVGAGI. CDR3 DNA: TGTGCCAGCAGTTATAAGGGGGGTACCTACAATGAGCAGTTCTTC. Translation: CASSYKGGTYNEQFF.

This clone was seen only a few times. This rearrangement joins TRBV9 to TRBJ2-7; D unclear. V was shortened by 4 bases and J by 2 bases, with 19 bases between the two germline ends. This CDR3 contains 16 residues. Germline CDR1 SGDLS, CDR2 YYNGEE. The CDR3 DNA follows: TGTGCCAGCAGCCCCCGAGCCTCACAGAGAACCTACGAGCAGTACTTC. It yields the protein CASSPRASQRTYEQYF. The variable domain in full, with the rest retrieved from reference TRBV9 and TRBJ2-7, is DSGVTQTPKHLITATGQRVTLRCSPRSGDLSVYWYQQSLDQGLQFLIQYYNGEERAKGNILERFSAQQFPDLHSELNLSSLELGDSALYFCASSPRASQRTYEQYFGPGTRLTVT.

This clone was picked up one time. This chain links TRBV6-1 with TRBJ2-5; D unclear. There are 14 residues in the CDR3. Germline assignment: CDR1 MNHNS and CDR2 SASEGT. V was shortened by 1 base and J by 4 bases, with 10 bases between the two germline ends. CDR3 protein: CASSEGLPGETQYF. The CDR3 region has the DNA TGTGCCAGCAGTGAAGGTCTCCCGGGAGAGACCCAGTACTTC.

The chain joins TRBV27 to TRBJ2-1, with 9 positions matching TRBD2. The CDR3 sequence is 15 residues long. The J segment lost 2 bases and the V segment lost 6 bases, leaving 5 bases of the junction unmatched. The V gene's germline CDR1 is MNHEY and CDR2 SMNVEV (reference sequence). CDR3 nucleotide sequence: TGTGCCAGCAGGGAAGCGGGAGGAACCTACAATGAGCAGTTCTTC. Its protein product is CASREAGGTYNEQFF.

The chain combines TRBV6-5 with TRBJ2-7; perhaps D is TRBD1 or TRBD2 (5 bases each). Germline V gene sequence: CDR1 MNHEY, CDR2 SVGAGI. The CDR3 sequence is 12 residues long. V dropped 10 bases and J dropped 2 bases, with 12 bases sitting between them. Here the CDR3 DNA reads TGTGCCACCCGGGGCAGACCCTACGAGCAGTACTTC. Protein product: CATRGRPYEQYF.

In this sample, this clone turned up a few times. The rearrangement uses TRBV19 and TRBJ2-3; D is undetermined. The CDR3 has 13 residues. Trimming left V 5 bases short and J 4 bases short, with 10 bases between. CDR1 is LNHDA, CDR2 SQIVND, per germline (reference sequence). CDR3: CASSWVASDTQYF. The CDR3 nucleotides read TGTGCCAGTAGTTGGGTAGCCTCAGATACGCAGTATTTT.

The gene calls are TRBV7-9 and TRBJ1-6; tentative D call: TRBD1 (5 bases). The CDR3 covers 16 residues. Germline V gene lookup returns CDR1 SEHNR and CDR2 FQNEAQ (reference sequence). Trimming shortened V by 1 base and J by 5 bases, and 12 bases separated the two germline ends. DNA of the CDR3: TGTGCCAGCAGCTTAGTACCCGTGGGGGATAATTCACCCCTCCACTTT. Translating gives CASSLVPVGDNSPLHF.

This chain links TRBV5-1 with TRBJ2-7, with 8 bases fitting TRBD2. V lost 4 bases and J lost 2; bases outside the gene matches: 8. The CDR3 consists of 15 residues. Per germline, CDR1 SGHRS and CDR2 YFSETQ. CDR3 nucleotide sequence: TGCGCCAGCAGCGGAGGAGCGGGAGAAGCCTACGAGCAGTACTTC. Translating it yields CASSGGAGEAYEQYF.

CDR3: CAWNPSGSYEQYF. CDR3 coding DNA: TGTGCCTGGAATCCTAGCGGGAGCTACGAGCAGTACTTC. The chain is built from TRBV30 and TRBJ2-7, with 10 bases lining up with TRBD2. The length of the CDR3 is 13 residues. V was clipped by 4 bases and J by 3 bases; unmatched bases: 3. CDR1 and CDR2 (germline): GTSNPN, SVGIG (reference sequence).

In regard to this clone: Other DNA sequences within the sample encode an identical CDR3. V gene TRBV7-2 combines with J gene TRBJ2-7, with D possibly matching TRBD1 (5 bases). CDR1 is SGHTA, CDR2 FQGNSA, per germline. Between the trimmed V and J ends, which lost 2 bases and 0 bases, there was a span of 8 bases. The CDR3 extends over 14 amino acids. CDR3: CASSLQGSSYEQYF. CDR3 in DNA: TGTGCCAGCAGCTTACAGGGTAGCTCCTACGAGCAGTACTTC.

CDR3 in DNA: TGTGCCAGTTTCCTACGGGACCCCCTGGAGCAGTACTTC. Translation gives CASFLRDPLEQYF. This chain links TRBV27 with TRBJ2-7; D may be TRBD1 or TRBD2 (5 bases each). Germline CDR1 reads MNHEY; CDR2 reads SMNVEV (reference sequence). V dropped 9 bases and J dropped 7 bases, with 19 bases sitting between them. This CDR3 has 13 amino acids.

This chain joins TRBV30 and TRBJ2-1; 12 positions match TRBD2. Germline assignment: CDR1 GTSNPN and CDR2 SVGIG (reference sequence). With 1 base clipped from V and 6 bases from J, the junction kept 16 bases outside the gene matches. The CDR3 covers 19 residues. The CDR3 DNA sequence: TGTGCCTGGAGTGATAGGACTAGCGGGGATCCGACTTTAACCAATGAGCAGTTCTTC. Its protein product is CAWSDRTSGDPTLTNEQFF.

This clone has more than one count but fewer than ten. J is TRBJ2-2 and V is TRBV5-4, with D possibly being TRBD2 (7 bases). The length of the CDR3 is 15 residues. Per germline, CDR1 SGHNT and CDR2 YYREEE (reference sequence). Trimming stripped 9 bases from V and 2 bases from J, with 17 bases between. The CDR3 DNA reads TGTGCCACCCCGGGCGGGGGCCGCAACACCGGGGAGCTGTTTTTT. Protein product: CATPGGGRNTGELFF.